This T cell receptor (beta chain) was identified during a study of T-cell memory formation after mild COVID-19 (dated by TCRdb to the early 2020s). Background on the whole study: Most TCR sequence clusters were specific to one of the two donors. Two young, previously healthy adult volunteers, one female and one male, were included in the cohort. In a couple of donors, T-cell clones that expanded and contracted after mild COVID-19 were followed by sequencing TCRalpha and TCRbeta repertoires longitudinally. Summary of the overall study and its limitations: The detection of some responding clones in pre-infection memory suggests that pre-existing cross-reactive memory T cells joined the SARS-CoV-2 response. Clones contracting from day 15 to 85 had balanced CD4/CD8 phenotypes, while a second wave expanding from day 15 to 37 was biased towards CD4+. Contracting CD4+ clones were found mainly in CM and EM memory subsets, while CD8+ clones were enriched in EMRA. Whether the second-wave clones peaking on day 37 were SARS-CoV-2 specific was not confirmed. Only a couple of mild cases were covered in the study, and larger cohorts including severe cases with pre-infection samples were considered necessary.

With regard to this clonotype: The antigen it binds to is not known. The sample holds no much larger clone one base away, and base qualities are not on file.

The germline V gene supplies CDR1 MGHRA and CDR2 YSYEKL. A distance of 12 bases separates the germline ends of V and J, which lose 2 bases and 10 bases respectively. The CDR3 starts with the cysteine, ends with the phenylalanine, and has 13 residues. The sequence is cut down to CDR3 DNA, 39 bases in frame from base 1. Ficoll-Paque density gradient centrifugation was used to isolate PBMCs. Sequencer: Illumina NovaSeq 6000. TCRalpha and TCRbeta cDNA libraries were built by 5'RACE with constant-segment primers, adding sample barcodes and unique molecular identifiers. RNA was extracted from every sample with Trizol reagent. The libraries were amplified in two PCR steps, and the second step added a second sample barcode and Illumina TruSeq adapters. Libraries were sequenced on an Illumina NovaSeq with 2 x 150 bp paired-end reads. The paper's data handling went like this. The reads were demultiplexed and collapsed into UMI-guided consensus sequences using migec v1.2.7. With mixcr v2.1.11, UMI consensuses were aligned to TRA and TRB V and J templates and assembled into clonotypes. Expanded or contracted clonotypes were those called significant by both edgeR and NoisET, with noise models trained on biological replicates. For edgeR calls, the thresholds were a false discovery rate-adjusted p below 0.01 and a log2 fold-change of 1. As an exploratory analysis of dynamics, max-normalized trajectories of the 1000 most abundant clonotypes were examined with PCA combined with hierarchical clustering. Separately sequenced CD4+ and CD8+ repertoires were used to assign a CD4 or CD8 phenotype to each responding clone. The raw public data were reprocessed by TCRdb itself: fastp quality trimming at Q25, MiXCR clonotype calling, in-frame beta chains only. When rows share a CDR3 protein, they turn into one entry using the most common DNA and genes. None of the V and J calls come from the authors' own analysis; TCRdb made them. The sample table lists about 410,000 distinct CDR3 sequences, 23% of them with a count of one. In total, the top ten clones hold around 13% of the sample.

This receptor chain uses TRBV4-1 and TRBJ1-5, with TRBD1 perhaps the D gene, on 6 matching bases. The receptor comes from an adult woman who had mild COVID-19 (a few samples of this study predate the infection). The sample titles of this study are shuffled in the database, so cell type and time point are left out; the donor was told from shared clones. Sequences were obtained from PBMCs or a T cell subset sorted from them (not recorded which). The CDR3 reads CASSQLTGPPQHF. The DNA sequence is TGCGCCAGCAGCCAACTTACAGGGCCCCCCCAGCATTTT.